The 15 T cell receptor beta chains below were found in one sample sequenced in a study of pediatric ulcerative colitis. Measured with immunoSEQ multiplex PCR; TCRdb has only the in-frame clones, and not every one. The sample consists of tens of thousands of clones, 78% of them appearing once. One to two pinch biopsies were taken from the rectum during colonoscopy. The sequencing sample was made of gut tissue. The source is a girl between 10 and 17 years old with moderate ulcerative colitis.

CDR3 DNA sequence: TGTGCCAGCAGCTTCGGCGGGATCGCGAACACTGAAGCTTTCTTT. It codes for CASSFGGIANTEAFF. The chain recombines TRBV7-9 with TRBJ1-1; no clear D gene. The CDR3 extends over 15 amino acids. Germline V lookup: CDR1 SEHNR, CDR2 FQNEAQ (reference sequence). The germline V and J ends were trimmed by 3 bases and 1 base, with 12 bases remaining between them.

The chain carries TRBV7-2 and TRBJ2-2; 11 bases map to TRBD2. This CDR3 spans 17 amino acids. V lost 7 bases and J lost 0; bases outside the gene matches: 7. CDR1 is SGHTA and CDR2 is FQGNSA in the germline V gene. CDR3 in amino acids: CASIMTSGNANTGELFF. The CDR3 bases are TGTGCCAGCATTATGACTAGCGGGAACGCGAACACCGGGGAGCTGTTTTTT. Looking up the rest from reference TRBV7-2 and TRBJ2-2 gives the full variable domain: GAGVSQSPSNKVTEKGKDVELRCDPISGHTALYWYRQSLGQGLEFLIYFQGNSAPDKSGLPSDRFSAERTGGSVSTLTIQRTQQEDSAVYLCASIMTSGNANTGELFFGEGSRLTVL.

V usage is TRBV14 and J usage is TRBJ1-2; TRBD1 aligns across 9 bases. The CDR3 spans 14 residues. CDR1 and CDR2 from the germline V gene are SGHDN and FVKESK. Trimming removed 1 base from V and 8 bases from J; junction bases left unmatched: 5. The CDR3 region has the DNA TGTGCCAGCAGCCAAGTACAGGGGGCGCGAGGCTACACCTTC. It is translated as CASSQVQGARGYTF. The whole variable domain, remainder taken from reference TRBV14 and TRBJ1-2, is EAGVTQFPSHSVIEKGQTVTLRCDPISGHDNLYWYRRVMGKEIKFLLHFVKESKQDESGMPNNRFLAERTGGTYSTLKVQPAELEDSGVYFCASSQVQGARGYTFGSGTRLTVV.

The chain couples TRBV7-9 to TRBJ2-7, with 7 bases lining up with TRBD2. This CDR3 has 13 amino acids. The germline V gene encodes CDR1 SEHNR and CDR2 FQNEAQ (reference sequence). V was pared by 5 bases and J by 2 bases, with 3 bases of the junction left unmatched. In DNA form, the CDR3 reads TGTGCCAGCAGCCGAGGACTAGCCTACGAGCAGTACTTC. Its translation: CASSRGLAYEQYF. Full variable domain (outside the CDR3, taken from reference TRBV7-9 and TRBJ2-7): DTGVSQNPRHKITKRGQNVTFRCDPISEHNRLYWYRQTLGQGPEFLTYFQNEAQLEKSRLLSDRFSAERPKGSFSTLEIQRTEQGDSAMYLCASSRGLAYEQYFGPGTRLTVT.

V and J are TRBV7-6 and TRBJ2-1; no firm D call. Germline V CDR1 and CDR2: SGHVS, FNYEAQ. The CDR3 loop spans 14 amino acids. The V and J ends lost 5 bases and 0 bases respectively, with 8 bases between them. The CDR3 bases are TGTGCCAGCAGCCGCGTCAGCTCCTACAATGAGCAGTTCTTC. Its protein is CASSRVSSYNEQFF.

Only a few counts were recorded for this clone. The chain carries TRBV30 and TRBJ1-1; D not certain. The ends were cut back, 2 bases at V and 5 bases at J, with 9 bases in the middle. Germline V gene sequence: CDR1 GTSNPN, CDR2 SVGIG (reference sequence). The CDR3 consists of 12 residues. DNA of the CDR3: TGTGCCTGGAGTCTTGGAGGAACTGAAGCTTTCTTT. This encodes CAWSLGGTEAFF.

The CDR3 loop reads CASKTLGGRETQYF. DNA of the CDR3: TGTGCCAGCAAAACCTTAGGGGGGAGGGAGACCCAGTACTTC. J is TRBJ2-5 and V is TRBV6-5; D tentatively reads TRBD1 or TRBD2 (6 bases each). The CDR3 length is 14 residues. Germline CDR1 MNHEY, CDR2 SVGAGI. V lost 7 bases to trimming and J lost 5 bases, with 17 bases between them.

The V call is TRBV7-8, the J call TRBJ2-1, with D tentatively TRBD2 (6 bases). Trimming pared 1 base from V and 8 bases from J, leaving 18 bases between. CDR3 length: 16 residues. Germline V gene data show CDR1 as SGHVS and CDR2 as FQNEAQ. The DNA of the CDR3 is TGTGCCAGCAGCTTAGGTTTCGGGGGTTGGGGGGATGAGCAGTTCTTC. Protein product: CASSLGFGGWGDEQFF.

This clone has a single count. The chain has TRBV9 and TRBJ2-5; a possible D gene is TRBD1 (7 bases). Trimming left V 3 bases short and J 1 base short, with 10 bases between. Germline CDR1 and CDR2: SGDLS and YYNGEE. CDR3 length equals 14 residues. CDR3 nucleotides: TGTGCCAGCAGCGGCGGGACAGCCCAAGAGACCCAGTACTTC. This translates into CASSGGTAQETQYF.

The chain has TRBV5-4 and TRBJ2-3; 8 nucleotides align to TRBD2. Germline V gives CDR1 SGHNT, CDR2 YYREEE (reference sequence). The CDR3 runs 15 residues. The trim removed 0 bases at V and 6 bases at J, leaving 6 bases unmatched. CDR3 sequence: CASSLGGLASDTQYF. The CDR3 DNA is TGTGCCAGCAGCTTGGGCGGACTAGCATCTGATACGCAGTATTTT. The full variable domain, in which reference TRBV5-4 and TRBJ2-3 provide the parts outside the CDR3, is ETGVTQSPTHLIKTRGQQVTLRCSSQSGHNTVSWYQQALGQGPQFIFQYYREEENGRGNFPPRFSGLQFPNYSSELNVNALELDDSALYLCASSLGGLASDTQYFGPGTRLTVL.

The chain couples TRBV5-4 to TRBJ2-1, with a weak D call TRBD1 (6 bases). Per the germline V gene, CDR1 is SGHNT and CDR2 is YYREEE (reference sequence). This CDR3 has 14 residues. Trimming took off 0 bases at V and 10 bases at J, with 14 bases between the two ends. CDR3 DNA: TGTGCCAGCAGCTTGGGTGAGGGGGAGAGGGAGCAGTTCTTC. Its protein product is CASSLGEGEREQFF.

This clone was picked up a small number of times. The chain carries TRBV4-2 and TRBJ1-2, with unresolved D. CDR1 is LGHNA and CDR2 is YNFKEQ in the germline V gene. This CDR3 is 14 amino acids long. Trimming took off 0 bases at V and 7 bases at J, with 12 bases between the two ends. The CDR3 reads CASSQDRETSGYTF. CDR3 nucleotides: TGTGCCAGCAGCCAAGATCGAGAGACATCTGGCTACACCTTC.

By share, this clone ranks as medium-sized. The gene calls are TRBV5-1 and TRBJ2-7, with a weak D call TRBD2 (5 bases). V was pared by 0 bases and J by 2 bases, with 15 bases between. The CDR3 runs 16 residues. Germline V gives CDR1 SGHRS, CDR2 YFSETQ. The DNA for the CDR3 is TGCGCCAGCAGCTTGGTTTTTGGGGAGCAGACCTACGAGCAGTACTTC. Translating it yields CASSLVFGEQTYEQYF.

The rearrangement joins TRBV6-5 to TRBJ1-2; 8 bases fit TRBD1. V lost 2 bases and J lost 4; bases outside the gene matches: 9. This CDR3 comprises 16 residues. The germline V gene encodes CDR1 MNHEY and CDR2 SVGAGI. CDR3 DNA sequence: TGTGCCAGCAGTTACCGGCAGGGGGCTTCTAGCTATGGCTACACCTTC. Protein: CASSYRQGASSYGYTF.

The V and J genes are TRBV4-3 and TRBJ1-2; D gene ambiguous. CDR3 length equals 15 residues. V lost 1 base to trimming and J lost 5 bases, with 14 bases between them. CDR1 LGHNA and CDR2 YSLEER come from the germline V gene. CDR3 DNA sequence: TGCGCCAGCAGCCAAGCAGCGTCCCCTTTTTATGGCTACACCTTC. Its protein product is CASSQAASPFYGYTF.